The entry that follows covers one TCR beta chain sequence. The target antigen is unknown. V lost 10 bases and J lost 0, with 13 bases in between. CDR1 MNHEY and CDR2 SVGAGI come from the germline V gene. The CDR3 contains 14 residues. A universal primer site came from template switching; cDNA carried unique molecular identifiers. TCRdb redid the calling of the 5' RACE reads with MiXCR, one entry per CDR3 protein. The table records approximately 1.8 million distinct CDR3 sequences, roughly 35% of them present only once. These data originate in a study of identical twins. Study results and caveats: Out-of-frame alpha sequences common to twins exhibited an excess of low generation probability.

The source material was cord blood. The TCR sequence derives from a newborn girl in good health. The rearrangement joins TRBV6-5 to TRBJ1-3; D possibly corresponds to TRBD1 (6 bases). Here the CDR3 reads CATVRGLSGNTIYF. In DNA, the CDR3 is TGTGCCACCGTACGGGGGCTCTCTGGAAACACCATATATTTT.